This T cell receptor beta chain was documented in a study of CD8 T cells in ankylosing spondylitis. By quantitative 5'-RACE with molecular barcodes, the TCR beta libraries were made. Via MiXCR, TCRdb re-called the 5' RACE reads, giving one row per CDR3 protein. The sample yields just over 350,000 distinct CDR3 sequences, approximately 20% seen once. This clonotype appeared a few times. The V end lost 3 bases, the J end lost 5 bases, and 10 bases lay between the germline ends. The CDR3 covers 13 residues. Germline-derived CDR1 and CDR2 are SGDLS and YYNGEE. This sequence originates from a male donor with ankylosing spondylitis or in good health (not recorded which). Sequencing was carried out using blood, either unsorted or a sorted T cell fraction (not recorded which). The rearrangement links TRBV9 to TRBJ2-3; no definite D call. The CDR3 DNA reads TGTGCCAGCAGCGGGGATAATGAAGATACGCAGTATTTT. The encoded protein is CASSGDNEDTQYF.